The source of this TCR beta chain is a study of shared clonotypes between healthy human individuals. Turning to the study itself: Every donor yielded three CD4 naive, three CD4 memory, two CD8 naive and one CD8 memory plate.

Findings and caveats of the study: Generally, naive subsets (rather than memory subsets) showed larger estimated richness. The low donor count limited represented genetic and exposure-history diversity.

This CDR3 region has 14 residues. Germline CDR1 and CDR2: SGHDT and YYEEEE. Trimming left V 5 bases short and J 7 bases short, with 19 bases between. About this clone itself: Its specificity is not known.

DNA at roughly 0.2 ug, around 30,000 T cell genomes, went into sorted-subset replicate PCRs. Data came from immunoSEQ multiplex PCR; TCRdb stores just in-frame clones and leaves some out. The repertoire holds around 2,000,000 clones, with about 92% as singletons. The naive CD8 subset, CD45RO-negative cells positively selected for CCR7, excluded terminally differentiated effector memory CD45RA+ cells. V is TRBV5-6 and J is TRBJ2-7; D might be TRBD1 (6 bases). Sequencing used naive CD8+ T cells from PBMCs. The sequence was collected from a man younger than 35 in good health. Some clones in this sample may be carry-over from other donors' samples. This chain's CDR3 is CASSYTGRADEQYF. The CDR3 DNA reads as TGTGCCAGCAGTTATACAGGGAGAGCGGATGAGCAGTACTTC.